This T cell receptor (beta chain) originates from a study of shared clonotypes between healthy human individuals. Healthy adults negative for HIV, lacking recent acute infections or vaccinations, served as donors. Caucasian adults residing in Nashville, Tennessee made up all the donors. The CDR3 runs 13 residues. The V gene's germline CDR1 is LNHDA and CDR2 SQIVND (reference sequence). The V gene lost 7 bases and the J gene lost 0 bases, with 7 bases spanning the gap. For unsorted PBMC, approximately 290 ng DNA per replicate equaled tens of thousands of T cell genomes. Assay: immunoSEQ multiplex PCR; the TCRdb copy retains only in-frame clones and omits some. This table has fewer than 650,000 clones, 76% appearing once.

The V call is TRBV19, the J call TRBJ2-1, with unresolved D. The clonotype originates from a middle-aged woman in good health. Some clones in this sample may be carry-over from other donors' samples. Material: PBMCs. Here the CDR3 reads CASKESSYNEQFF. The CDR3 DNA reads TGTGCCAGTAAAGAGAGCTCCTACAATGAGCAGTTCTTC.